Below are 20 T cell receptor beta chains sequenced from a single sample in a study of T cell repertoires in cytomegalovirus infection. TCRdb analysed the reads with MiXCR anew, one entry per CDR3 protein. The table records about 530,000 distinct CDR3 sequences, 26% of them present only once. Material: PBMCs. The receptors were sampled from a human donor in good health (CMV status not recorded). Some clones in this sample may be carry-over from other donors' samples.

In this sample, this clonotype turned up many times. The chain joins TRBV7-2 to TRBJ2-1; 14 bases map to TRBD2. Germline CDR1 reads SGHTA; CDR2 reads FQGNSA. J lost 8 bases, V lost 3 bases, and 3 bases had no gene match. The CDR3 is 15 amino acids. Here the CDR3 DNA reads TGTGCCAGCAGCTTCGGGACTAGCGGGAGCGATGAGCAGTTCTTC. Translating gives CASSFGTSGSDEQFF.

There are many counts of this clonotype. V and J are TRBV7-2 and TRBJ1-5; 7 nucleotides match TRBD1. Germline CDR1 SGHTA, CDR2 FQGNSA. V lost 7 bases to trimming and J lost 3 bases; unmatched junction nucleotides: 6. The CDR3 spans 14 residues. CDR3: CASTSGGPNQPQHF. CDR3 DNA sequence: TGTGCCAGCACCTCAGGGGGTCCCAATCAGCCCCAGCATTTT.

To note about this clonotype: A read error may be the cause here, since a much bigger clone is one base away. The chain uses TRBV7-2 and TRBJ2-5, with D unresolved. Germline CDR1 is SGHTA and CDR2 is FQGNSA. Trimming removed 4 bases at V and 3 bases at J, with 9 bases between. The CDR3 runs 13 residues. The CDR3 nucleotides read TGTGCCAGCAGCTGGCGGTTAGAAGAGACCCAGTACTTC. Protein: CASSWRLEETQYF.

This clonotype was observed at least ten times. This chain uses TRBV4-3 with TRBJ2-3; TRBD2 matches at 13 bases. Germline loops: CDR1 LGHNA, CDR2 YSLEER. The trim removed 0 bases at V and 4 bases at J, leaving 4 bases unmatched. The CDR3 is made up of 17 amino acids. CDR3 sequence: CASSQEGGLAGPDTQYF. The CDR3 DNA is TGCGCCAGCAGCCAAGAGGGGGGACTAGCGGGACCAGATACGCAGTATTTT.

This clonotype was observed a handful of times. This chain joins TRBV19 and TRBJ2-2; 7 bases align to TRBD1. V trimming: 6 bases; J trimming: 6 bases; junction bases outside the gene matches: 10. Germline V gene data show CDR1 as LNHDA and CDR2 as SQIVND (reference sequence). The CDR3 has 15 residues. CDR3 residues: CASRGKGGASGELFF. The CDR3 DNA is TGTGCCAGTAGGGGCAAAGGGGGCGCGTCCGGGGAGCTGTTTTTT.

The rearrangement joins TRBV4-3 to TRBJ1-2; D is uncertain. The CDR3 runs 16 residues. V was clipped by 0 bases and J by 4 bases, with 15 bases between them. Germline CDR1 is LGHNA and CDR2 is YSLEER. This CDR3 is CASSQEGRGNLYGYTF. The DNA for the CDR3 is TGCGCCAGCAGCCAAGAGGGGAGAGGGAACCTCTATGGCTACACCTTC.

V is TRBV10-3 and J is TRBJ2-7; D is possibly TRBD1 (8 bases). Germline CDR1 reads ENHRY; CDR2 reads SYGVKD. The CDR3 covers 19 residues. Trimming cost V 4 bases and J 2 bases, with 27 bases left between them. CDR3 bases: TGTGCCATCAGTGGGGGAGGGACAGGTGGGACTGGGGGTCCCTACGAGCAGTACTTC. This gives the protein CAISGGGTGGTGGPYEQYF.

There are a few counts of this clonotype. The gene calls are TRBV7-8 and TRBJ2-3; the D is unclear. Germline CDR1 SGHVS, CDR2 FQNEAQ. The CDR3 covers 14 residues. With 2 bases removed from V and 2 bases from J, the gap between germline ends came to 8 bases. CDR3: CASSLIGATDTQYF. CDR3 nucleotide sequence: TGTGCCAGCAGCTTAATTGGCGCCACAGATACGCAGTATTTT. The complete variable domain, with remaining parts taken from reference TRBV7-8 and TRBJ2-3, reads GAGVSQSPRYKVAKRGQDVALRCDPISGHVSLFWYQQALGQGPEFLTYFQNEAQLDKSGLPSDRFFAERPEGSVSTLKIQRTQQEDSAVYLCASSLIGATDTQYFGPGTRLTVL.

This clonotype was seen at least ten times. This sequence joins TRBV11-2 and TRBJ2-1, with D tentatively TRBD2 (6 bases). This CDR3 comprises 14 residues. With 5 bases removed from V and 2 bases from J, the gap between germline ends came to 10 bases. Per the germline V gene, CDR1 is SGHAT and CDR2 is FQNNGV. The CDR3 region has the DNA TGTGCCAGCAGCCCACTAGCTACCTACAATGAGCAGTTCTTC. Protein sequence: CASSPLATYNEQFF.

This clonotype turned up a few times. V is TRBV7-9 and J is TRBJ2-7; 9 positions agree with TRBD2. The CDR3 runs 12 residues. Germline lookup yields CDR1 SEHNR and CDR2 FQNEAQ (reference sequence). J lost 6 bases, V lost 6 bases, and 3 bases had no gene match. Here the CDR3 reads CASSHSGSEQYV. Here the CDR3 DNA reads TGTGCCAGCAGTCATAGCGGGAGCGAGCAGTACGTC.

This clonotype was detected many times. The chain joins TRBV7-2 to TRBJ1-5, with TRBD1 as a possible D gene (6 bases). With 4 bases removed from V and 3 bases from J, the gap between germline ends came to 13 bases. This CDR3 is 15 amino acids long. Germline V CDR1 and CDR2: SGHTA, FQGNSA. The CDR3 here is CASSSDGQYNQPQHF. Written as DNA, the CDR3 is TGTGCCAGCAGCTCCGATGGACAGTACAATCAGCCCCAGCATTTT.

This clonotype showed up many times. This chain links TRBV7-2 with TRBJ2-1, with D possibly matching TRBD2 (7 bases). Germline lookup yields CDR1 SGHTA and CDR2 FQGNSA. Trimming left V 4 bases short and J 8 bases short, with 18 bases between. The length of the CDR3 is 15 residues. The CDR3 nucleotides read TGTGCCAGCAGCTCCCCTGGGGGGGGCTGGGATGAGCAGTTCTTC. Translation: CASSSPGGGWDEQFF.

The chain recombines TRBV9 with TRBJ1-4, with D tentatively TRBD1 (5 bases). V was cut by 0 bases and J by 4 bases, with 7 bases left in between. Germline values: CDR1 SGDLS, CDR2 YYNGEE. The CDR3 loop spans 14 amino acids. The CDR3 protein is CASSVGGRNEKLFF. For the CDR3, the DNA is TGTGCCAGCAGCGTAGGGGGCCGTAATGAAAAACTGTTTTTT.

V gene TRBV28 combines with J gene TRBJ1-5; D is undetermined. CDR3 length equals 16 residues. Germline CDR1 and CDR2: MDHEN and SYDVKM. The germline V and J ends were trimmed by 3 bases and 0 bases, with 12 bases remaining between them. CDR3 amino acids: CASSFYGRYSNQPQHF. The CDR3 nucleotides are TGTGCCAGCAGTTTTTATGGGAGATATAGCAATCAGCCCCAGCATTTT. Together with reference TRBV28 and TRBJ1-5, the CDR3 gives the full variable domain: DVKVTQSSRYLVKRTGEKVFLECVQDMDHENMFWYRQDPGLGLRLIYFSYDVKMKEKGDIPEGYSVSREKKERFSLILESASTNQTSMYLCASSFYGRYSNQPQHFGDGTRLSIL.

This clonotype has more than one count but fewer than ten. The chain is built from TRBV7-6 and TRBJ1-6; D unresolved. Germline loops: CDR1 SGHVS, CDR2 FNYEAQ. V was clipped by 3 bases and J by 10 bases, with 10 bases between them. This CDR3 region has 13 residues. The CDR3 DNA sequence: TGTGCCAGCAGCTTGGAAGGGTACTCACCCCTCCACTTT. It translates to CASSLEGYSPLHF.

This clonotype was recorded only once. For the CDR3, the DNA is TGTGCCAGCAGCCAAATGGGACAGGGCTATGGCTACACCTTC. Translation: CASSQMGQGYGYTF. The chain couples TRBV4-2 to TRBJ1-2; 9 nucleotides align to TRBD1. The V and J ends lost 2 bases and 4 bases, in that order; junction bases with no gene match: 2. Germline CDR1 and CDR2: LGHNA and YNFKEQ. The CDR3 is 14 amino acids.

The rearrangement links TRBV5-1 to TRBJ2-5; 8 bases are shared with TRBD2. V trimming: 8 bases; J trimming: 5 bases; junction bases outside the gene matches: 14. Germline loops: CDR1 SGHRS, CDR2 YFSETQ. This CDR3 comprises 15 residues. The CDR3 region is CASRLKAGDAETQYF. The CDR3 DNA is TGCGCCAGTCGCCTAAAAGCGGGAGATGCGGAGACCCAGTACTTC.

The table lists this clonotype with a few counts. V and J are TRBV12-5 and TRBJ2-5, with 8 bases aligning to TRBD2. Germline V CDR1 and CDR2: LGHNT, FRNRAP. V lost 1 base and J lost 2; bases outside the gene matches: 3. This CDR3 spans 15 amino acids. The CDR3, as DNA: TGTGCTAGTGGTTTGGGACTAGCGACACAAGAGACCCAGTACTTC. Its translation: CASGLGLATQETQYF. The complete variable domain, with remaining parts taken from reference TRBV12-5 and TRBJ2-5, reads DARVTQTPRHKVTEMGQEVTMRCQPILGHNTVFWYRQTMMQGLELLAYFRNRAPLDDSGMPKDRFSAEMPDATLATLKIQPSEPRDSAVYFCASGLGLATQETQYFGPGTRLLVL.

The gene calls are TRBV6-2 or TRBV6-3 and TRBJ1-2; D perhaps matches TRBD1 (5 bases). The CDR3 has 13 residues. Trimming shortened V by 5 bases and J by 2 bases, and 9 bases separated the two germline ends. Germline V lookup: CDR1 MNHEY, CDR2 SVGEGT. The CDR3 DNA sequence: TGTGCCAGCAGTCGACAGAGAAACTATGGCTACACCTTC. Translated, it gives CASSRQRNYGYTF.

The V gene is TRBV2, the J gene TRBJ1-1; no firm D call. The CDR3 is 16 residues long. The V gene's germline CDR1 is SNHLY and CDR2 FYNNEI. V was clipped by 6 bases and J by 1 base, with 18 bases between them. This chain's CDR3 is CASRRENVRGNTEAFF. CDR3 DNA: TGTGCCAGCAGGCGGGAAAACGTAAGAGGGAACACTGAAGCTTTCTTT.